The clone carrying this TCR beta chain was seen only once. This entry belongs to a study of shared clonotypes between healthy human individuals. The V end was cut by 1 base, the J end by 7 bases, with 13 bases between. This CDR3 region has 14 residues. Germline values: CDR1 SGHDN, CDR2 FVKESK. Clones were sequenced by immunoSEQ multiplex PCR, and TCRdb holds only the in-frame ones, with some missing. The sample gives approximately 1.5 million clones, 98% of which show up once; about 0.4% is in the top ten. The sample consisted of naive CD4+ T cells sorted from blood. Subset here: CD45RA+ positively selected. This receptor was taken from a man aged 30 to 45 in good health. This chain links TRBV14 with TRBJ1-2, with D unresolved. The CDR3 reads CASSQVGIWGGYTF. CDR3 nucleotide sequence: TGTGCCAGCAGCCAAGTCGGTATCTGGGGTGGCTACACCTTC. Full variable domain (outside the CDR3, taken from reference TRBV14 and TRBJ1-2): EAGVTQFPSHSVIEKGQTVTLRCDPISGHDNLYWYRRVMGKEIKFLLHFVKESKQDESGMPNNRFLAERTGGTYSTLKVQPAELEDSGVYFCASSQVGIWGGYTFGSGTRLTVV.